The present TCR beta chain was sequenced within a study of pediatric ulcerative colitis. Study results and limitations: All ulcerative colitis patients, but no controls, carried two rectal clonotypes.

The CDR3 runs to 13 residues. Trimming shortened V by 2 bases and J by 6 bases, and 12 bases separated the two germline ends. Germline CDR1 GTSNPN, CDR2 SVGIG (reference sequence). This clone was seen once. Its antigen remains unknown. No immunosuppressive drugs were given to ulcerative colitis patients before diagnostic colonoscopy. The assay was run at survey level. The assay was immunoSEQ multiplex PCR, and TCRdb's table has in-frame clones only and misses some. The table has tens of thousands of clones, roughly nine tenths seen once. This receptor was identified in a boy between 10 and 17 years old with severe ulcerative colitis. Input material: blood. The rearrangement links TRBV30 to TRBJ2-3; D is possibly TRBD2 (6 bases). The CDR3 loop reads CAWSTGVGDTQYF. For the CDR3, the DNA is TGTGCCTGGAGTACGGGAGTTGGGGATACGCAGTATTTT. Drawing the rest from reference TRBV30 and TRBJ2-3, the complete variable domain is SQTIHQWPATLVQPVGSPLSLECTVEGTSNPNLYWYRQAAGRGLQLLFYSVGIGQISSEVPQNLSASRPQDRQFILSSKKLLLSDSGFYLCAWSTGVGDTQYFGPGTRLTVL.